This TCR beta chain emerged from a study of blood T cell repertoires in COVID-19. As for the study in general: Acute and convalescent COVID-19 specimens originated in the United States, Italy and Spain. Sources were T cells, B-cell-depleted T cells, or PBMCs; the material itself was cDNA or gDNA.

V gave up 0 bases and J gave up 0 bases, with 6 bases separating them. This CDR3 has 14 residues. In germline, CDR1 is GTSNPN, CDR2 SVGIG (reference sequence). Per the study methods: It was from reference gene primer amplification that nucleated cell counts were estimated. Repertoires were generated with immunoSEQ multiplex PCR, while TCRdb's copy carries only in-frame clones and drops some. V and J calls and clone size come straight from that table; D and trimming were deduced from the DNA. The table records 100,000 to 150,000 clones, roughly 89% of them present only once. This chain connects TRBV30 to TRBJ1-3; D is uncertain. The TCR comes from a middle-aged man with acute or convalescent COVID-19. Sequenced: peripheral blood. In DNA form, the CDR3 reads TGTGCCTGGAGTGTAGGAGGCTCTGGAAACACCATATATTTT. It specifies CAWSVGGSGNTIYF.